These 18 T cell receptor beta chains came from one sample sequenced in a study of shared clonotypes between healthy human individuals. Here immunoSEQ multiplex PCR was the method, and the copy in TCRdb shows in-frame clones only, minus some. The sample shows 1.6 million or so clones, 98% to 99% of them seen only once. Sequencing used naive CD4+ T cells sorted from blood. As to subset: CD45RA+ positively selected. The receptors stem from a man in his thirties or forties in good health.

The rearrangement uses TRBV14 and TRBJ1-5; 8 bases are a match to TRBD1. The junction had 2 bases not matched to a gene; V was cut back by 1 base and J by 3 bases. The CDR3 length is 15 residues. Germline V CDR1 and CDR2: SGHDN, FVKESK. The CDR3 DNA reads as TGTGCCAGCAGCCAAGGGACAGGGTACAATCAGCCCCAGCATTTT. Protein sequence: CASSQGTGYNQPQHF.

The chain couples TRBV6-5 to TRBJ2-2; no firm D call. This CDR3 contains 15 residues. CDR1 is MNHEY, CDR2 SVGAGI, per germline. The ends were cut back, 5 bases at V and 0 bases at J, with 10 bases in the middle. The CDR3 region is CASSPRATNTGELFF. The CDR3 DNA follows: TGTGCCAGCAGTCCCCGGGCCACGAACACCGGGGAGCTGTTTTTT.

The V and J genes are TRBV29-1 and TRBJ2-5; unclear D gene. V was pared by 5 bases and J by 3 bases, with 13 bases between. Germline CDR1 SQVTM, CDR2 ANQGSEA. The CDR3 consists of 13 residues. CDR3 region: CSVRRAVEETQYF. The CDR3 DNA sequence: TGCAGCGTTAGAAGGGCAGTGGAAGAGACCCAGTACTTC. Combining the CDR3 with reference TRBV29-1 and TRBJ2-5 gives the whole variable domain SAVISQKPSRDICQRGTSLTIQCQVDSQVTMMFWYRQQPGQSLTLIATANQGSEATYESGFVIDKFPISRPNLTFSTLTVSNMSPEDSSIYLCSVRRAVEETQYFGPGTRLLVL.

The genes are TRBV15 and TRBJ2-6, with TRBD2 identical over 7 bases. J was trimmed by 0 bases and V by 0 bases; bases with no gene match: 14. The CDR3 is 21 residues long. CDR1 is LNHNV and CDR2 is YYDKDF in the germline V gene (reference sequence). CDR3 bases: TGTGCCACCAGCAGAGATTGGGACGGCGCGGGAGCTAGCTCTGGGGCCAACGTCCTGACTTTC. As protein: CATSRDWDGAGASSGANVLTF. Combining the CDR3 with reference TRBV15 and TRBJ2-6 gives the whole variable domain DAMVIQNPRYQVTQFGKPVTLSCSQTLNHNVMYWYQQKSSQAPKLLFHYYDKDFNNEADTPDNFQSRRPNTSFCFLDIRSPGLGDTAMYLCATSRDWDGAGASSGANVLTFGAGSRLTVL.

The rearrangement uses TRBV11-2 and TRBJ2-1, with TRBD1 as a possible D gene (6 bases). The length of the CDR3 is 16 residues. The V gene lost 7 bases and the J gene lost 4 bases, with 20 bases spanning the gap. Germline assignment: CDR1 SGHAT and CDR2 FQNNGV. The CDR3 DNA is TGTGCCAGCAAAGGAATACAGGGTGGAGAATACAATGAGCAGTTCTTC. Translation: CASKGIQGGEYNEQFF.

The CDR3, as DNA: TGTGCCAGCGCAGGACCTGGGAATACGCAGTATTTT. Translated: CASAGPGNTQYF. The rearrangement links TRBV2 to TRBJ2-3; D not certain. Germline V gene lookup returns CDR1 SNHLY and CDR2 FYNNEI. The CDR3 length is 12 residues. V was trimmed by 8 bases and J by 7 bases, leaving 13 bases between them.

Only a few counts were recorded for this clone. The V and J genes are TRBV29-1 and TRBJ1-1; TRBD1 matches 7 bases. V dropped 7 bases and J dropped 1; count of bases not matched to a gene: 3. CDR3 size: 12 residues. Germline lookup yields CDR1 SQVTM and CDR2 ANQGSEA. DNA of the CDR3: TGCAGCGGACAGGGTTGGAACACTGAAGCTTTCTTT. It yields the protein CSGQGWNTEAFF.

The gene calls are TRBV18 and TRBJ2-1; 10 nucleotides match TRBD2. Trimming took 4 bases from V and 9 from J; bases not matched to a gene: 9. Germline lookup yields CDR1 KGHSH and CDR2 LQKENI. The CDR3 has 15 residues. The CDR3, as DNA: TGTGCCAGCTCACTCGGGCTAGCGGGAGAAGGTGAGCAGTTCTTC. Residues: CASSLGLAGEGEQFF.

About this clone: In the same sample, other DNA sequences code for this CDR3. This rearrangement joins TRBV5-1 to TRBJ2-5; D is uncertain. This CDR3 is built from 12 residues. The V gene's germline CDR1 is SGHRS and CDR2 YFSETQ. V dropped 2 bases and J dropped 2 bases, with 4 bases sitting between them. The CDR3 here is CASSLVQETQYF. The CDR3 nucleotides are TGCGCCAGCAGCTTAGTTCAAGAGACCCAGTACTTC.

This clone was seen just once. The V gene is TRBV14, the J gene TRBJ1-4; D uncertain. Trimming cost V 4 bases and J 8 bases, with 17 bases left between them. From germline, CDR1 is SGHDN and CDR2 FVKESK. This CDR3 comprises 15 residues. The CDR3 is CASSPDFSQEEKLFF. The CDR3 nucleotides read TGTGCCAGCAGCCCGGACTTCTCGCAGGAGGAAAAACTGTTTTTT.

This chain uses TRBV28 with TRBJ2-3; D gene ambiguous. Germline values: CDR1 MDHEN, CDR2 SYDVKM. The CDR3 consists of 16 residues. Trimming removed 1 base at V and 0 bases at J, with 11 bases between. CDR3 nucleotide sequence: TGTGCCAGCAGTTTATCGGGCTTTGGAAGCACAGATACGCAGTATTTT. Its protein is CASSLSGFGSTDTQYF.

This chain uses TRBV27 with TRBJ1-4, with D possibly being TRBD1 (5 bases). Germline values: CDR1 MNHEY, CDR2 SMNVEV (reference sequence). CDR3 length: 14 amino acids. V gave up 3 bases and J gave up 4 bases, with 9 bases separating them. Written as DNA, the CDR3 is TGTGCCAGCAGTTTTCGGGGGTTTAATGAAAAACTGTTTTTT. It is translated as CASSFRGFNEKLFF.

With respect to this clone: This sample also contains other DNA sequences that code for the same CDR3. The chain is built from TRBV6-6 and TRBJ2-5, with 8 bases lining up with TRBD2. J gave up 3 bases and V 6 bases, and 0 bases lay outside the gene matches. CDR1 MNHNY and CDR2 SVGAGI come from the germline V gene (reference sequence). The length of the CDR3 is 12 residues. The CDR3 region has the DNA TGTGCCAGCAGACTAGCGGAAGAGACCCAGTACTTC. As protein: CASRLAEETQYF.

The genes are TRBV7-2 and TRBJ1-2; D ambiguous. Germline assignment: CDR1 SGHTA and CDR2 FQGNSA. V lost 5 bases and J 9 bases, leaving 10 bases between the germline ends. This CDR3 contains 11 residues. This chain's CDR3 is CASSPLGRYTF. In DNA form, the CDR3 reads TGTGCCAGCAGCCCCCTAGGGCGCTACACCTTC.

The chain uses TRBV5-1 and TRBJ2-5; D might be TRBD1 or TRBD2, each matching 5 bases. Germline-derived CDR1 and CDR2 are SGHRS and YFSETQ. The CDR3 extends over 15 amino acids. V was shortened by 1 base and J by 1 base, with 11 bases between the two germline ends. The CDR3 DNA reads TGCGCCAGCAGCTTGTATGGGGGTGGCCAAGAGACCCAGTACTTC. Translated, it gives CASSLYGGGQETQYF.

This chain connects TRBV7-5 to TRBJ2-7; the listed D gene, TRBD2, was not tested against the DNA. TRBV7-5 is deemed a pseudogene. This CDR3 is 13 amino acids long. The CDR3 region has the DNA TGTGTCAGAAGGCTACTAAGAACCTACGAGCAGTACTTC. It codes for CVRRLLRTYEQYF.

The rearrangement uses TRBV10-2 and TRBJ1-2; 7 bases match TRBD1. V lost 2 bases to trimming and J lost 6 bases; unmatched junction nucleotides: 12. This CDR3 has 16 residues. Germline values: CDR1 WSHSY, CDR2 SAAADI. This CDR3 reads CASSETLLKGADGYTF. CDR3 coding DNA: TGCGCCAGCAGTGAGACCTTATTGAAGGGGGCGGATGGCTACACCTTC.

V and J are TRBV7-3 and TRBJ2-2; unclear D gene. Trimming pared 5 bases from V and 9 bases from J, leaving 19 bases between. The CDR3 sequence is 15 residues long. Germline V gene lookup returns CDR1 SGHTA and CDR2 FQGTGA. CDR3 DNA: TGTGCCAGCAGCAATGAGTTCCGACGAGGACGGGAGCTGTTTTTT. Amino acids: CASSNEFRRGRELFF.